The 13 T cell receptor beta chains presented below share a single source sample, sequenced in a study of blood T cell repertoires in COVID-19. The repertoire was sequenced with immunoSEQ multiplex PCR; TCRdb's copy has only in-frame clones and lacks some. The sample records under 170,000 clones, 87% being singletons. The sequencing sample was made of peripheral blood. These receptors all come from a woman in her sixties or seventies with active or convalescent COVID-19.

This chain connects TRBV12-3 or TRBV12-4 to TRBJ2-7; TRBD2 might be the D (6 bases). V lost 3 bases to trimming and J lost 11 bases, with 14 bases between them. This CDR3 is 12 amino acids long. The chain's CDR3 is CASSFGGDKEYF. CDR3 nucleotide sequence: TGTGCCAGCAGTTTCGGAGGGGATAAGGAGTACTTC.

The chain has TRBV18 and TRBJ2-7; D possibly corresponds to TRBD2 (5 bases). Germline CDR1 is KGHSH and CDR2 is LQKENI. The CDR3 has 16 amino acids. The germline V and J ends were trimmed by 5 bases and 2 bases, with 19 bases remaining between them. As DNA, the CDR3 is TGTGCCAGCTCATTACTCGGCCCGGGATACGCCTACGAGCAGTACTTC. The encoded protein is CASSLLGPGYAYEQYF.

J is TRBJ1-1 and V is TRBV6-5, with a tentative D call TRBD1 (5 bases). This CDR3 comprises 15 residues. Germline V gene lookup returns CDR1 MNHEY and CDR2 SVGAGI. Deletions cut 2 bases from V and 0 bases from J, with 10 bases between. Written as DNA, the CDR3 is TGTGCCAGCAGTTACACAGGAATCGTGAACACTGAAGCTTTCTTT. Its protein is CASSYTGIVNTEAFF.

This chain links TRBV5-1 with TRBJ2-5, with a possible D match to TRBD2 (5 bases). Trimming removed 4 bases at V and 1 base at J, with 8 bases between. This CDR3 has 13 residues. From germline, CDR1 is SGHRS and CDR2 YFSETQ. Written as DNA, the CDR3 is TGCGCCAGCAGCACCGGACTCCAAGAGACCCAGTACTTC. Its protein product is CASSTGLQETQYF.

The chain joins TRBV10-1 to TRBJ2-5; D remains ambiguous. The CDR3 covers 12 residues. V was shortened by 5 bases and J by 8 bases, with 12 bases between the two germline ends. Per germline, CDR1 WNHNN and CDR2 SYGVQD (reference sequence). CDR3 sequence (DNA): TGCGCCAGCAGTCTAGACCTTACAACCCAGTACTTC. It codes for CASSLDLTTQYF.

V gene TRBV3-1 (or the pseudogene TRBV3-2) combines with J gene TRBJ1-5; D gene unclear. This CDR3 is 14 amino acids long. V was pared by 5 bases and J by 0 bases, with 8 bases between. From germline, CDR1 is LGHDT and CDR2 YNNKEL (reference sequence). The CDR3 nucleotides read TGTGCCAGCAGCTTGAGCCTTAGCAATCAGCCCCAGCATTTT. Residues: CASSLSLSNQPQHF.

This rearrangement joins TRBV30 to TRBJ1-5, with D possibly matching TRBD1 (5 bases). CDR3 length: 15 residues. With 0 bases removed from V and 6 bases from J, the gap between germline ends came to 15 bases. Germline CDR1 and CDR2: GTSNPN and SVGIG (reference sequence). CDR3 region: CAWSVGQGGAQPQHF. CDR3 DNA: TGTGCCTGGAGTGTTGGGCAGGGTGGTGCTCAGCCCCAGCATTTT.

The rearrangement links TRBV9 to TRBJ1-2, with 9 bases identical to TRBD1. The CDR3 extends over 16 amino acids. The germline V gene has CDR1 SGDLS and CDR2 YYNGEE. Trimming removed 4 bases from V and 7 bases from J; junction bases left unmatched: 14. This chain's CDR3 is CASSMGQGPTSGGYTF. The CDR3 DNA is TGTGCCAGCAGCATGGGACAGGGACCTACCTCGGGTGGCTACACCTTC. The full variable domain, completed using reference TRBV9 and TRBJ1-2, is DSGVTQTPKHLITATGQRVTLRCSPRSGDLSVYWYQQSLDQGLQFLIQYYNGEERAKGNILERFSAQQFPDLHSELNLSSLELGDSALYFCASSMGQGPTSGGYTFGSGTRLTVV.

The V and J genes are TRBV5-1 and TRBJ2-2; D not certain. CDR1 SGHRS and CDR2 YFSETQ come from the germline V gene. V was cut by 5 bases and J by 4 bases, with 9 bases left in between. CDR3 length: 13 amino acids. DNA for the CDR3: TGCGCCAGCAGTCGTGACATCACCGGGGAGCTGTTTTTT. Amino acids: CASSRDITGELFF.

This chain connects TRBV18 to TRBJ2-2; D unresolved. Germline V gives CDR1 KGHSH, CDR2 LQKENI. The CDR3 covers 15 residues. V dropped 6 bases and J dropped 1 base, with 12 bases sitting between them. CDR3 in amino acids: CASSRSTQNTGELFF. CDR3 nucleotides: TGTGCCAGCTCCCGCAGTACCCAGAACACCGGGGAGCTGTTTTTT.

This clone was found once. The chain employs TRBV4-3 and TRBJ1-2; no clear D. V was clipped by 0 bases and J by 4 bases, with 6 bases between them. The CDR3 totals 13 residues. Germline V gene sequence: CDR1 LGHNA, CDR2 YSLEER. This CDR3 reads CASSQDPVYGYTF. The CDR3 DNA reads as TGCGCCAGCAGCCAAGACCCAGTCTATGGCTACACCTTC.

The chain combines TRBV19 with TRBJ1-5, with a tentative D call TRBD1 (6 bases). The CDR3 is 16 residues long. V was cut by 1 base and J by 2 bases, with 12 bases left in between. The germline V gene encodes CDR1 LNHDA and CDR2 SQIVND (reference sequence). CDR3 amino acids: CASSIVAGAGNQPQHF. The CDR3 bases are TGTGCCAGTAGTATAGTAGCAGGGGCTGGCAATCAGCCCCAGCATTTT.

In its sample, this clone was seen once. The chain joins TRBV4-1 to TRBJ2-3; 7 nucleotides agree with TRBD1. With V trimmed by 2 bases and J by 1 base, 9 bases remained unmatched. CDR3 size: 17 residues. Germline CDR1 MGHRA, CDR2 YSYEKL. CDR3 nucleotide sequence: TGCGCCAGCAGCCAACCAAGAGTTCAGGGGGGCACAGATACGCAGTATTTT. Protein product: CASSQPRVQGGTDTQYF.